The clone carrying this T cell receptor beta chain was observed at least ten times. The target antigen is unknown. This entry comes from a study of T cells in Graves' hyperthyroidism and ophthalmopathy. The study's findings and limits: Blood samples included most of the expanded thyroid clonotypes exceeding 0.001.

TCR beta CDR3 regions were amplified from RNA transcripts. A set of HTBI primers served as the primers for a first-round RT-PCR of the TCR CDR3. TCRdb re-called the multiplex PCR reads with MiXCR, one entry per CDR3 protein. The sample yields approximately 640,000 distinct CDR3 sequences, over 40% seen once. This CDR3 spans 11 amino acids. Germline values: CDR1 SGHVS, CDR2 FQNEAQ. Every diagnosis used clinical symptoms, serum thyroxine and TRAb, thyroid ultrasound and orbital computed tomography. The sample was peripheral blood or thyroid tissue (not recorded which). This TCR was sampled from an adult man with Graves' disease, either hyperthyroidism or ophthalmopathy (not recorded which). V gene TRBV7-8 combines with J gene TRBJ1-2; D is ambiguous. CDR3 protein: CATRAGPGYTF. The CDR3, as DNA: TGTGCAACCCGGGCCGGCCCTGGCTACACCTTC.